The 25 T cell receptor beta chains listed next were all sequenced from one sample in a study of shared clonotypes between healthy human individuals. Naive CD8 cells lacked CD45RO, underwent positive selection for CCR7 and left out terminally differentiated effector memory CD45RA+ cells. TCRdb keeps only in-frame clones here, not all; method: immunoSEQ multiplex PCR. The table records about 820,000 clones, roughly 92% of them present only once. The sequenced sample was naive CD8+ T cells sorted from blood. Source of these receptors: a man aged 25-40 years in good health.

The chain combines TRBV27 with TRBJ2-5, with D perhaps matching TRBD2 (6 bases). The V end was cut by 7 bases, the J end by 3 bases, with 9 bases between. The CDR3 has 12 residues. Per the germline V gene, CDR1 is MNHEY and CDR2 is SMNVEV (reference sequence). The CDR3 here is CASIGTEETQYF. CDR3 DNA: TGTGCCAGCATCGGGACTGAAGAGACCCAGTACTTC.

This clone showed up just once. Other DNA sequences in this specimen translate into the identical CDR3. The chain joins TRBV28 to TRBJ1-2; D ambiguous. This CDR3 contains 11 residues. Germline loops: CDR1 MDHEN, CDR2 SYDVKM. Trimming cost V 5 bases and J 3 bases, with 4 bases left between them. As DNA, the CDR3 is TGTGCCAGCAGTCTTTACTATGGCTACACCTTC. Amino acids: CASSLYYGYTF.

The gene calls are TRBV29-1 and TRBJ2-7; D remains unclear. V lost 7 bases and J lost 3, with 10 bases in between. From germline, CDR1 is SQVTM and CDR2 ANQGSEA. The CDR3 covers 11 residues. CDR3 sequence reads: CSAGWLYEQYF. CDR3 DNA sequence: TGCAGCGCTGGATGGCTCTACGAGCAGTACTTC.

A word on this clone: In the same sample, other DNA sequences code for this CDR3. This chain uses TRBV5-5 with TRBJ2-7, with no clear D. Trimming shortened V by 1 base and J by 2 bases, and 1 base separated the two germline ends. This CDR3 region has 11 residues. CDR1 is SGHKS and CDR2 is YYEKEE in the germline V gene (reference sequence). The CDR3 DNA reads TGTGCCAGCAGCTTGACCTACGAGCAGTACTTC. This codes for CASSLTYEQYF.

The chain has TRBV29-1 and TRBJ1-2; 9 nucleotides align to TRBD1. From germline, CDR1 is SQVTM and CDR2 ANQGSEA. Unmatched junction bases numbered 7, after V lost 5 bases and J lost 3 bases. The CDR3 spans 14 residues. CDR3 DNA: TGCAGCGTTTTACGGGGACAGGGCGACTATGGCTACACCTTC. Its protein is CSVLRGQGDYGYTF.

The CDR3 DNA sequence: TGTGCCAGCAGCTTACCCCGGACAGGCGACCACGAGCAGTACTTC. Protein: CASSLPRTGDHEQYF. This rearrangement joins TRBV11-2 to TRBJ2-7, with 7 bases that match TRBD1. The CDR3 spans 15 residues. Germline-derived CDR1 and CDR2 are SGHAT and FQNNGV. V lost 2 bases to trimming and J lost 5 bases; unmatched junction nucleotides: 9.

The chain recombines TRBV9 with TRBJ2-5; a possible D gene is TRBD1 (6 bases). Between the trimmed V and J ends, which lost 4 bases and 2 bases, there was a span of 15 bases. CDR1 and CDR2 (germline): SGDLS, YYNGEE. There are 15 residues in the CDR3. The CDR3 nucleotides are TGTGCCAGCAGCCCCAATAGGGGGTCTCAAGAGACCCAGTACTTC. Amino acids: CASSPNRGSQETQYF.

The V call is TRBV30, the J call TRBJ2-2; 12 nucleotides match TRBD1. J was trimmed by 6 bases and V by 4 bases; bases with no gene match: 9. Germline V lookup: CDR1 GTSNPN, CDR2 SVGIG (reference sequence). The CDR3 runs 16 residues. The CDR3 loop reads CAWTGTGGKWAGELFF. CDR3 DNA sequence: TGTGCCTGGACTGGGACAGGGGGCAAATGGGCCGGGGAGCTGTTTTTT.

This sequence joins TRBV7-2 and TRBJ2-7, with a possible D match to TRBD2 (5 bases). The CDR3 contains 14 residues. In germline, CDR1 is SGHTA, CDR2 FQGNSA. V was trimmed by 5 bases and J by 2 bases, leaving 13 bases between them. This chain's CDR3 is CASSLEGPAYEQYF. In nucleotides, the CDR3 is TGTGCCAGCAGCCTTGAGGGTCCAGCCTACGAGCAGTACTTC. Drawing the rest from reference TRBV7-2 and TRBJ2-7, the complete variable domain is GAGVSQSPSNKVTEKGKDVELRCDPISGHTALYWYRQSLGQGLEFLIYFQGNSAPDKSGLPSDRFSAERTGGSVSTLTIQRTQQEDSAVYLCASSLEGPAYEQYFGPGTRLTVT.

V is TRBV11-2 and J is TRBJ1-1; D not resolved. Trimming removed 6 bases at V and 8 bases at J, with 13 bases between. CDR3 length: 12 amino acids. Germline V gives CDR1 SGHAT, CDR2 FQNNGV. For the CDR3, the DNA is TGTGCCAGCAGTTTGAGAGGGATCGAAGCTTTCTTT. Translated: CASSLRGIEAFF.

This sequence joins TRBV5-4 and TRBJ1-2; D gene ambiguous. Between the trimmed V and J ends, which lost 2 bases and 8 bases, there was a span of 22 bases. The germline V gene encodes CDR1 SGHNT and CDR2 YYREEE (reference sequence). There are 16 residues in the CDR3. CDR3 sequence: CASSFSPLAGADGYTF. CDR3 nucleotides: TGTGCCAGCAGCTTTTCCCCGCTGGCGGGAGCTGACGGCTACACCTTC.

The chain joins TRBV4-3 to TRBJ2-1; TRBD2 aligns across 9 bases. The ends lost 0 bases at V and 9 bases at J; junction bases unmatched: 9. The CDR3 covers 16 residues. In germline, CDR1 is LGHNA, CDR2 YSLEER. CDR3 nucleotide sequence: TGCGCCAGCAGCCAAGATAGTACGGGACTAGCAGGTGAGCAGTTCTTC. Amino acids: CASSQDSTGLAGEQFF.

V is TRBV7-9 and J is TRBJ2-6; unclear D gene. Looked up from germline, CDR1 is SEHNR and CDR2 is FQNEAQ (reference sequence). V lost 2 bases, J lost 4 bases, and 6 bases lay in between. The CDR3 is 14 amino acids. Here the CDR3 DNA reads TGTGCCAGCAGCTTAATTTCCGGGGCCAACGTCCTGACTTTC. It specifies CASSLISGANVLTF.

The chain employs TRBV5-1 and TRBJ2-7; TRBD1 or TRBD2 may be the D gene (5 bases each). CDR3 length: 16 residues. V lost 0 bases, J lost 2 bases, and 15 bases lay in between. Germline V CDR1 and CDR2: SGHRS, YFSETQ. CDR3 DNA: TGCGCCAGCAGCTTGGATTTTGGGGACGGCACCTACGAGCAGTACTTC. It yields the protein CASSLDFGDGTYEQYF.

The chain recombines TRBV4-3 with TRBJ2-7, with unresolved D. V gave up 0 bases and J gave up 0 bases, with 9 bases separating them. Germline V gives CDR1 LGHNA, CDR2 YSLEER. This CDR3 has 15 amino acids. The CDR3 nucleotides read TGCGCCAGCAGCCAAGACTGGGCTAGCTCCTACGAGCAGTACTTC. Amino acids: CASSQDWASSYEQYF.

This clone was detected once. V usage is TRBV6-1 and J usage is TRBJ2-7, with TRBD1 matching over 9 bases. Germline lookup yields CDR1 MNHNS and CDR2 SASEGT. This CDR3 contains 13 residues. V gave up 6 bases and J gave up 4 bases; unmatched junction bases: 4. The DNA of the CDR3 is TGTGCCAGCAGCGGGACAGGGATTTACGAGCAGTACTTC. Translating it yields CASSGTGIYEQYF.

This clone was seen a single time. The chain carries TRBV14 and TRBJ2-5; D may correspond to TRBD1 or TRBD2 (5 bases each). Germline loops: CDR1 SGHDN, CDR2 FVKESK. This CDR3 region has 16 residues. V was pared by 0 bases and J by 5 bases, with 16 bases between. CDR3 region: CASSQEVGASWETQYF. The CDR3 coding sequence is TGTGCCAGCAGCCAAGAAGTCGGGGCCTCCTGGGAGACCCAGTACTTC.

V is TRBV19 and J is TRBJ2-7; possibly TRBD2 for D (6 bases). V was trimmed by 3 bases and J by 7 bases, leaving 10 bases between them. The CDR3 sequence is 12 residues long. CDR1 and CDR2 from the germline V gene are LNHDA and SQIVND (reference sequence). The CDR3 region has the DNA TGTGCCAGTAGTATGTGGGGAGGTGAGCAGTACTTC. Its protein is CASSMWGGEQYF.

The chain recombines TRBV7-9 with TRBJ2-7; perhaps D is TRBD1 or TRBD2 (5 bases each). This CDR3 spans 13 amino acids. V was clipped by 5 bases and J by 3 bases, with 11 bases between them. Germline lookup yields CDR1 SEHNR and CDR2 FQNEAQ (reference sequence). The DNA of the CDR3 is TGTGCCAGCAGCCCGCTGGGGGACTACGAGCAGTACTTC. Encoded protein: CASSPLGDYEQYF. The full variable domain, completed using reference TRBV7-9 and TRBJ2-7, is DTGVSQNPRHKITKRGQNVTFRCDPISEHNRLYWYRQTLGQGPEFLTYFQNEAQLEKSRLLSDRFSAERPKGSFSTLEIQRTEQGDSAMYLCASSPLGDYEQYFGPGTRLTVT.

CDR3 amino acids: CASSSGKNIQYF. The CDR3, as DNA: TGTGCCAGCAGCTCCGGCAAAAACATTCAGTACTTC. The rearrangement joins TRBV11-2 to TRBJ2-4; D unresolved. Germline lookup yields CDR1 SGHAT and CDR2 FQNNGV. The CDR3 is 12 amino acids. The V end was cut by 4 bases, the J end by 3 bases, with 4 bases between.

CDR3 in amino acids: CATGGILTDTQYF. Here the CDR3 DNA reads TGTGCCACGGGAGGGATCCTCACAGATACGCAGTATTTT. The chain employs TRBV28 and TRBJ2-3; 8 bases are shared with TRBD2. V was pared by 10 bases and J by 2 bases, with 5 bases of the junction left unmatched. The CDR3 totals 13 residues. Germline V gene data show CDR1 as MDHEN and CDR2 as SYDVKM.

The chain joins TRBV2 to TRBJ1-2; maybe TRBD1 (6 bases). V was clipped by 11 bases and J by 0 bases, with 13 bases between them. The germline V gene encodes CDR1 SNHLY and CDR2 FYNNEI. This CDR3 spans 13 amino acids. The CDR3 here is CAEGGYSNYGYTF. CDR3 sequence (DNA): TGTGCCGAGGGGGGGTACTCTAACTATGGCTACACCTTC. Variable domain in full (rest from reference TRBV2 and TRBJ1-2): EPEVTQTPSHQVTQMGQEVILRCVPISNHLYFYWYRQILGQKVEFLVSFYNNEISEKSEIFDDQFSVERPDGSNFTLKIRSTKLEDSAMYFCAEGGYSNYGYTFGSGTRLTVV.

To note about this clone: Different DNA sequences within this sample yield the same CDR3. This sequence joins TRBV18 and TRBJ2-7; 7 nucleotides align to TRBD2. Germline values: CDR1 KGHSH, CDR2 LQKENI. The CDR3 runs 14 residues. The V segment lost 3 bases and the J segment 1 base; nucleotides outside the gene matches: 3. The CDR3, as DNA: TGTGCCAGCTCACCGGCCGGGGGGTCCTACGAGCAGTACTTC. Its protein is CASSPAGGSYEQYF.

This sequence joins TRBV29-1 and TRBJ2-1; D may be TRBD2 (6 bases). CDR1 and CDR2 (germline): SQVTM, ANQGSEA. V dropped 4 bases and J dropped 7 bases, with 23 bases sitting between them. The CDR3 has 16 amino acids. CDR3 region: CSVAYAGARRGNEQFF. CDR3 DNA: TGCAGCGTTGCATATGCCGGGGCCCGGCGGGGTAATGAGCAGTTCTTC.

About this clone: Other nucleotide sequences from this sample produce the same CDR3. The chain is built from TRBV29-1 and TRBJ2-7; 7 positions match TRBD1. Trimming cost V 7 bases and J 3 bases; bases outside gene matches: 6. The CDR3 totals 12 residues. Germline CDR1 is SQVTM and CDR2 is ANQGSEA. The CDR3 region has the DNA TGCAGCGCCCGGGACAGCTACTACGAGCAGTACTTC. Encoded protein: CSARDSYYEQYF.